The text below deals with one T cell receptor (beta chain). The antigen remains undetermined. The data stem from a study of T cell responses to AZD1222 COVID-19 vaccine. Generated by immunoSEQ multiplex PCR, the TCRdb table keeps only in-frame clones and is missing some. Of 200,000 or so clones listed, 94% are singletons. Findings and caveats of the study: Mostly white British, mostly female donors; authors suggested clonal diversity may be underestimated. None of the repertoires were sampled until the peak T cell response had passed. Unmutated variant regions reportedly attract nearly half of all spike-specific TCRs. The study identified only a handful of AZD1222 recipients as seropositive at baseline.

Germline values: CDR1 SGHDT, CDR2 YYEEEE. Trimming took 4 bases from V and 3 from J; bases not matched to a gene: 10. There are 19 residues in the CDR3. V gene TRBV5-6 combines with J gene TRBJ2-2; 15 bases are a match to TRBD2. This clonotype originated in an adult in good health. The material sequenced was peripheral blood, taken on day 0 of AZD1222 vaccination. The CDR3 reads CASSDRGLAGGFYTGELFF. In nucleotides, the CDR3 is TGTGCCAGCAGCGACCGGGGACTAGCGGGAGGCTTCTACACCGGGGAGCTGTTTTTT.